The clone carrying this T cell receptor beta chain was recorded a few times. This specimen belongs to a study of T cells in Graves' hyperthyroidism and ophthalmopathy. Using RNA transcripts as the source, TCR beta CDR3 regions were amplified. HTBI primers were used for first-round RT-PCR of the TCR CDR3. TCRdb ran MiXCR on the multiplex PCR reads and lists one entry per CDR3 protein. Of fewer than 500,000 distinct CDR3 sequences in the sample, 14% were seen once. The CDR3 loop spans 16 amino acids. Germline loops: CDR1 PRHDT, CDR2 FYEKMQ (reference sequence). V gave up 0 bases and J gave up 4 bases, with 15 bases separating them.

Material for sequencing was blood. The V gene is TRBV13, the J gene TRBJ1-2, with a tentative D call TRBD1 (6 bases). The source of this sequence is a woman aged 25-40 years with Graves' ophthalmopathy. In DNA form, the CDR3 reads TGTGCCAGCAGCTTAGGCCGGGGGGCGCCGGGCTATGGCTACACCTTC. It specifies CASSLGRGAPGYGYTF.